These 28 T cell receptor beta chains came from one sample sequenced in a study of cytotoxic CD8 clonotypes in ibrutinib-treated CLL. The assay was immunoSEQ multiplex PCR, and TCRdb's table has in-frame clones only and misses some. This repertoire shows 250,000 to 350,000 clones, approximately 79% found once; its top ten account for about 6%. The sequencing used PBMCs, collected at disease progression, from a patient treated with ibrutinib. The receptors were sampled from a human donor with chronic lymphocytic leukemia.

The gene calls are TRBV9 and TRBJ2-3; 8 nucleotides agree with TRBD1. Trimming cost V 4 bases and J 4 bases; bases outside gene matches: 11. Per the germline V gene, CDR1 is SGDLS and CDR2 is YYNGEE. The CDR3 contains 16 residues. The CDR3 loop reads CASSTRRTGRSDTQYF. DNA for the CDR3: TGTGCCAGCAGCACCCGAAGGACAGGGAGATCAGATACGCAGTATTTT.

The chain carries TRBV11-2 and TRBJ2-3, with D possibly being TRBD2 (6 bases). The CDR3 totals 13 residues. V lost 6 bases, J lost 6 bases, and 13 bases lay in between. Germline loops: CDR1 SGHAT, CDR2 FQNNGV. CDR3 DNA sequence: TGTGCCAGCAGTCGACCCGGGACTGATACGCAGTATTTT. This translates into CASSRPGTDTQYF.

The chain carries TRBV6-1 and TRBJ1-2, with no clear D. Germline lookup yields CDR1 MNHNS and CDR2 SASEGT. V was clipped by 11 bases and J by 8 bases, with 12 bases between them. The CDR3 extends over 10 amino acids. This CDR3 is CACRLRGYTF. The CDR3 DNA is TGTGCCTGCCGTTTAAGAGGCTACACCTTC.

This sequence joins TRBV28 and TRBJ1-2; D is possibly TRBD1 (5 bases). Germline V CDR1 and CDR2: MDHEN, SYDVKM. This CDR3 spans 14 amino acids. V lost 3 bases and J 4 bases, leaving 12 bases between the germline ends. The CDR3 reads CASSFLGDVYGYTF. CDR3 nucleotides: TGTGCCAGCAGTTTTTTGGGGGACGTCTATGGCTACACCTTC.

The chain combines TRBV6-5 with TRBJ2-1; 11 bases match TRBD1. The CDR3 length is 14 residues. Per the germline V gene, CDR1 is MNHEY and CDR2 is SVGAGI. The junction had 5 bases not matched to a gene; V was cut back by 5 bases and J by 8 bases. CDR3 amino acids: CASSELGQGDEQFF. As DNA, the CDR3 is TGTGCCAGCAGTGAGCTGGGACAGGGGGATGAGCAGTTCTTC.

The chain links TRBV29-1 to TRBJ1-3, with D hard to call. The V and J ends lost 3 bases and 1 base respectively, with 10 bases between them. The CDR3 sequence is 14 residues long. The V gene's germline CDR1 is SQVTM and CDR2 ANQGSEA. DNA for the CDR3: TGCAGCGTTGATCCCCAAGGATCTGGAAACACCATATATTTT. Translation: CSVDPQGSGNTIYF.

The CDR3 protein is CSVPGGAGNTIYF. In DNA, the CDR3 is TGCAGCGTCCCGGGAGGGGCTGGAAACACCATATATTTT. The genes are TRBV29-1 and TRBJ1-3; perhaps TRBD1 as D (5 bases). Germline values: CDR1 SQVTM, CDR2 ANQGSEA. The CDR3 length is 13 residues. V lost 6 bases, J lost 2 bases, and 11 bases lay in between.

This clone was seen just once. The CDR3: CASSSTGTNQETQYF. CDR3 nucleotide sequence: TGCGCCAGCAGCTCTACCGGGACTAACCAAGAGACCCAGTACTTC. The gene calls are TRBV5-1 and TRBJ2-5, with 7 nucleotides matching TRBD2. Germline CDR1 is SGHRS and CDR2 is YFSETQ. After removal of 3 bases from V and 0 bases from J, the junction contained 5 bases not matched to a gene. This CDR3 spans 15 amino acids.

The chain recombines TRBV5-4 with TRBJ2-1, with TRBD2 as a possible D gene (6 bases). V dropped 5 bases and J dropped 9 bases, with 15 bases sitting between them. Germline V lookup: CDR1 SGHNT, CDR2 YYREEE (reference sequence). This CDR3 has 13 residues. CDR3 DNA sequence: TGTGCCAGCAGGCTGACTAGAGGCCCTGAGCAGTTCTTC. Translation gives CASRLTRGPEQFF. Combining the CDR3 with reference TRBV5-4 and TRBJ2-1 gives the whole variable domain ETGVTQSPTHLIKTRGQQVTLRCSSQSGHNTVSWYQQALGQGPQFIFQYYREEENGRGNFPPRFSGLQFPNYSSELNVNALELDDSALYLCASRLTRGPEQFFGPGTRLTVL.

V usage is TRBV11-3 and J usage is TRBJ1-4; the match to TRBD1 covers 9 bases. V lost 1 base to trimming and J lost 7 bases; unmatched junction nucleotides: 7. This CDR3 comprises 16 residues. Germline V CDR1 and CDR2: SGHNT, YENEEA. This chain's CDR3 is CASSLGPGQGIEKLFF. The CDR3 region has the DNA TGTGCCAGCAGCTTAGGTCCGGGACAGGGTATTGAAAAACTGTTTTTT.

The chain carries TRBV7-2 and TRBJ2-7; 12 bases map to TRBD2. The V segment lost 5 bases and the J segment 2 bases; nucleotides outside the gene matches: 10. Germline CDR1 SGHTA, CDR2 FQGNSA. This CDR3 has 17 residues. The CDR3 sequence is CASSTVGLAGQAYEQYF. As DNA, the CDR3 is TGTGCCAGCAGCACGGTAGGACTAGCGGGGCAAGCCTACGAGCAGTACTTC.

The CDR3 protein is CASSQGTGNMNTEAFF. The CDR3 bases are TGCGCCAGCAGCCAAGGGACAGGCAACATGAACACTGAAGCTTTCTTT. The chain employs TRBV4-1 and TRBJ1-1; TRBD1 agrees at 7 bases. J lost 0 bases, V lost 1 base, and 5 bases had no gene match. CDR1 and CDR2 (germline): MGHRA, YSYEKL. The CDR3 runs 16 residues.

V usage is TRBV9 and J usage is TRBJ2-5, with D perhaps TRBD1 (5 bases). Germline CDR1 reads SGDLS; CDR2 reads YYNGEE. Between the trimmed V and J ends, which lost 0 bases and 3 bases, there was a span of 9 bases. This CDR3 is 14 amino acids long. CDR3 sequence reads: CASSVGATEETQYF. The CDR3 bases are TGTGCCAGCAGCGTAGGGGCGACAGAAGAGACCCAGTACTTC. The full variable domain, with the rest looked up from reference TRBV9 and TRBJ2-5, is DSGVTQTPKHLITATGQRVTLRCSPRSGDLSVYWYQQSLDQGLQFLIQYYNGEERAKGNILERFSAQQFPDLHSELNLSSLELGDSALYFCASSVGATEETQYFGPGTRLLVL.

The chain recombines TRBV4-1 with TRBJ2-3; TRBD1 or TRBD2 may be the D gene (6 bases each). Germline-derived CDR1 and CDR2 are MGHRA and YSYEKL. V shed 0 bases and J shed 8 bases, with 15 bases lying between them. This CDR3 comprises 15 residues. CDR3 loop: CASSQDTGAGSTQYF. CDR3 nucleotide sequence: TGCGCCAGCAGCCAAGATACGGGGGCAGGGAGTACGCAGTATTTT.

This chain joins TRBV28 and TRBJ2-4; D possibly corresponds to TRBD2 (5 bases). The ends were cut back, 3 bases at V and 0 bases at J, with 9 bases in the middle. Germline V lookup: CDR1 MDHEN, CDR2 SYDVKM. The CDR3 is 15 residues long. CDR3 sequence (DNA): TGTGCCAGCAGTTTGCGGGTCCTAGCCAAAAACATTCAGTACTTC. As protein: CASSLRVLAKNIQYF.

The CDR3 is CASSAAAEDEKLFF. CDR3 DNA: TGTGCCAGCAGCGCGGCGGCGGAGGATGAAAAACTGTTTTTT. This chain uses TRBV9 with TRBJ1-4; no definite D call. Germline loops: CDR1 SGDLS, CDR2 YYNGEE. The V end lost 3 bases, the J end lost 6 bases, and 12 bases lay between the germline ends. This CDR3 is built from 14 residues.

In its sample, this clone was seen a few times. J is TRBJ1-1 and V is TRBV28; D ambiguous. The CDR3 has 13 residues. Trimming took 6 bases from V and 3 from J, leaving 11 bases between them. Germline V gene lookup returns CDR1 MDHEN and CDR2 SYDVKM. CDR3: CASRLHTDTEAFF. The CDR3 DNA reads as TGTGCCAGCAGACTACATACGGACACTGAAGCTTTCTTT.

The chain combines TRBV11-2 with TRBJ2-2; D perhaps matches TRBD2 (6 bases). Germline CDR1 is SGHAT and CDR2 is FQNNGV. The CDR3 contains 15 residues. Trimming took 5 bases from V and 5 from J, leaving 15 bases between them. The CDR3 DNA sequence: TGTGCCAGCAGCACCGGCCTAGCGTATACCGGGGAGCTGTTTTTT. This codes for CASSTGLAYTGELFF.

This clone has only one observation. V usage is TRBV5-1 and J usage is TRBJ1-4; D remains unclear. From germline, CDR1 is SGHRS and CDR2 YFSETQ. CDR3 length: 15 residues. The V and J ends lost 0 bases and 8 bases respectively, with 14 bases between them. In nucleotides, the CDR3 is TGCGCCAGCAGCTTGGGGCTCGACTGGAAGGAAAAACTGTTTTTT. Its translation: CASSLGLDWKEKLFF.

The chain joins TRBV9 to TRBJ2-5; no definite D call. CDR1 is SGDLS, CDR2 YYNGEE, per germline. This CDR3 comprises 14 residues. The V gene lost 4 bases and the J gene lost 1 base, with 11 bases spanning the gap. Written as DNA, the CDR3 is TGTGCCAGCAGCCCCGGTCCGGGCCAAGAGACCCAGTACTTC. Residues: CASSPGPGQETQYF.

The gene calls are TRBV20-1 and TRBJ2-3, with D hard to call. CDR3 length: 11 residues. From germline, CDR1 is DFQATT and CDR2 SNEGSKA (reference sequence). V was cut by 4 bases and J by 7 bases, with 9 bases left in between. CDR3 in amino acids: CSAKKGNTQYF. CDR3 coding DNA: TGCAGTGCTAAAAAGGGAAATACGCAGTATTTT.

The rearrangement links TRBV6-5 to TRBJ1-5; D not certain. This CDR3 comprises 13 residues. CDR1 is MNHEY, CDR2 SVGAGI, per germline. V dropped 6 bases and J dropped 4 bases, with 10 bases sitting between them. This CDR3 is CASSERRNQPQHF. The CDR3 nucleotides are TGTGCCAGCAGCGAACGGCGGAATCAGCCCCAGCATTTT.

This chain connects TRBV19 to TRBJ1-4; tentatively, D is TRBD1 (6 bases). The germline gives CDR1 LNHDA, CDR2 SQIVND (reference sequence). The CDR3 runs to 16 residues. The ends were cut back, 7 bases at V and 5 bases at J, with 20 bases in the middle. CDR3 in amino acids: CASTPWPSGANEKLFF. DNA for the CDR3: TGTGCCAGTACCCCCTGGCCGTCAGGGGCAAATGAAAAACTGTTTTTT.

V is TRBV29-1 and J is TRBJ1-1; TRBD1 might be the D (6 bases). Germline V lookup: CDR1 SQVTM, CDR2 ANQGSEA. The CDR3 has 17 amino acids. Between the trimmed V and J ends, which lost 3 bases and 0 bases, there was a span of 20 bases. In DNA form, the CDR3 reads TGCAGCGTTGAGGGGGTCACGGGGGCAAGAATGAACACTGAAGCTTTCTTT. It translates to CSVEGVTGARMNTEAFF.

This clone was found a few times. The rearrangement uses TRBV6-5 and TRBJ1-1; TRBD1 agrees at 7 bases. Germline V gives CDR1 MNHEY, CDR2 SVGAGI. The CDR3 loop spans 13 amino acids. Germline trimming cut 6 bases from V and 6 bases from J; bases unmatched to any gene: 7. The CDR3 nucleotides are TGTGCCAGCAGCTCCTCTGACAGGGCTGAAGCTTTCTTT. Amino acids: CASSSSDRAEAFF.

The CDR3 region is CASSIAQNEQFF. The CDR3 nucleotides read TGTGCCAGCAGCATCGCTCAGAATGAGCAGTTCTTC. V and J are TRBV9 and TRBJ2-1; D is unclear. Germline assignment: CDR1 SGDLS and CDR2 YYNGEE. V lost 4 bases, J lost 7 bases, and 9 bases lay in between. There are 12 residues in the CDR3.

The chain recombines TRBV6-1 with TRBJ1-2; D not resolved. The germline gives CDR1 MNHNS, CDR2 SASEGT. Trimming left V 6 bases short and J 8 bases short, with 16 bases between. The CDR3 runs to 13 residues. DNA of the CDR3: TGTGCCAGCAGAAACCCCTCGAGCGGGGGCTACACCTTC. It specifies CASRNPSSGGYTF.

The chain is built from TRBV29-1 and TRBJ2-1; D unclear. The V end was cut by 4 bases, the J end by 5 bases, with 12 bases between. CDR1 and CDR2 from the germline V gene are SQVTM and ANQGSEA. This CDR3 region has 13 residues. This CDR3 reads CSVVPPWDNEQFF. In DNA, the CDR3 is TGCAGCGTTGTACCGCCCTGGGACAATGAGCAGTTCTTC.